The 5 T cell receptor beta chains presented below share a single source sample, sequenced in a study of cytomegalovirus exposure and HLA in healthy donors. This PCR relied on a set of 60 Vbeta primers and 13 Jbeta primers. Data came from immunoSEQ multiplex PCR; TCRdb stores just in-frame clones and leaves some out. The table has tens of thousands of clones, approximately 70% seen once; the top ten hold nearly 10%. The sample was PBMCs. These receptors were obtained from a woman aged 45-65 years in good health and CMV-seropositive.

This sequence joins TRBV10-1 and TRBJ2-3; 7 positions match TRBD1. J gave up 1 base and V 4 bases, and 2 bases lay outside the gene matches. The germline V gene encodes CDR1 WNHNN and CDR2 SYGVQD (reference sequence). The CDR3 loop spans 14 amino acids. CDR3 region: CASSGGTGTDTQYF. DNA of the CDR3: TGCGCCAGCAGTGGGGGGACAGGCACAGATACGCAGTATTTT.

This chain links TRBV7-2 with TRBJ2-3, with 8 positions matching TRBD2. From germline, CDR1 is SGHTA and CDR2 FQGNSA. The CDR3 runs 15 residues. Trimming took 11 bases from V and 6 from J; bases not matched to a gene: 16. As DNA, the CDR3 is TGTGCCGTGTCAGCGGGGGCCATCGAGGCGGATACGCAGTATTTT. Translated: CAVSAGAIEADTQYF.

CDR3 in amino acids: CASSQADQGAKNIQYF. CDR3 sequence (DNA): TGTGCCAGCAGCCAAGCTGACCAGGGGGCCAAAAACATTCAGTACTTC. J is TRBJ2-4 and V is TRBV4-2; D is perhaps TRBD1 (6 bases). With 1 base removed from V and 1 base from J, the gap between germline ends came to 11 bases. The CDR3 totals 16 residues. Per germline, CDR1 LGHNA and CDR2 YNFKEQ.

This chain joins TRBV2 and TRBJ1-1; D might be TRBD1 (5 bases). Germline CDR1 is SNHLY and CDR2 is FYNNEI. Trimming removed 0 bases at V and 0 bases at J, with 11 bases between. The CDR3 runs to 16 residues. The DNA of the CDR3 is TGTGCCAGCAGTGAAGCCCGGACACATATGAACACTGAAGCTTTCTTT. Protein product: CASSEARTHMNTEAFF.

This clone was observed a handful of times. The rearrangement joins TRBV2 to TRBJ1-6, with a tentative D call TRBD1 (5 bases). The V gene lost 6 bases and the J gene lost 9 bases, with 18 bases spanning the gap. CDR3 size: 15 residues. Germline V lookup: CDR1 SNHLY, CDR2 FYNNEI. The CDR3, as DNA: TGTGCCAGCAGGATAACGACCGACAGATCTTCACCCCTCCACTTT. Amino acids: CASRITTDRSSPLHF.